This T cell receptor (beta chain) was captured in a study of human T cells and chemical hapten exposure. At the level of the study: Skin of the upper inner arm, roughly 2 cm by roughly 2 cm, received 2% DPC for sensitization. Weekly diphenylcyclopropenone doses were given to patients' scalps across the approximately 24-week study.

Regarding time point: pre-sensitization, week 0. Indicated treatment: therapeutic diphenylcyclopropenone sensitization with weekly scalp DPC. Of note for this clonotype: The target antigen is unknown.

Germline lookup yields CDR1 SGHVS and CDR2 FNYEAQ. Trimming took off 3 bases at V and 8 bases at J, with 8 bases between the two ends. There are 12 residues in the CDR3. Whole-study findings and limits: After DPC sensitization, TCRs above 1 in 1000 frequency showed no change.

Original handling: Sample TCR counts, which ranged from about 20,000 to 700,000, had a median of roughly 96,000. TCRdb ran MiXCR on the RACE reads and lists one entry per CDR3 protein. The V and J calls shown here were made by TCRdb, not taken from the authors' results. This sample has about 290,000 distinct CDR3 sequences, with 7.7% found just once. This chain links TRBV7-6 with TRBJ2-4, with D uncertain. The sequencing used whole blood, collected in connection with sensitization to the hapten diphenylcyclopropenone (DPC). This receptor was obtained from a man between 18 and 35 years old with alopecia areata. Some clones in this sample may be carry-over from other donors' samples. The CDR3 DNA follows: TGTGCCAGCAGCTTCCTTAGGGACATTCAGTACTTC. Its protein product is CASSFLRDIQYF.